A single T cell receptor beta chain is shown here with its context. No antigen is known for it. No base qualities exist here, and no much larger clone lies one base off it. TCRbeta CDR3 regions were amplified from genomic DNA by means of the immunoSEQ Assay, a bias-controlled multiplex PCR. In the authors' own workflow: Nucleated cell counts per sample were estimated from amplification of reference gene primers within the assay. To quantify the absolute abundance of each unique TCRbeta CDR3 rearrangement, sequence reads were collapsed and filtered. Productive Simpson clonality was computed per sample as the square root of Simpson's diversity index over productive rearrangements. TCRdb stores this immuneACCESS table with in-frame sequences only. Part of the clones is absent; in the studies checked, under half of the shortfall reflects unresolved V genes, and no reason is known for the rest. That table supplies the V and J calls and clone size; D and trimming were determined from the DNA. The sample table shows some 70,000 clones, and over 60% are seen once. The leading ten clones occupy under 15% of the sample.

In Seattle, one collaborating source enrolled patients while the infection was active and tracked those patients longitudinally over the course of disease. Each collaborating institution followed its own protocols to collect whole blood in K2EDTA tubes. Collaborator samples were shipped for TCRbeta analysis as frozen whole blood, isolated PBMCs, or DNA extracted from either sample type. The sample originates from a study of blood T cell repertoires in COVID-19 (TCRdb year 2020). About the investigation overall: The collaborator samples originated in the United States, Italy and Spain and spanned the acute and convalescent phases of COVID-19. Samples came from the ongoing ImmuneRACE study (first 160 participants) plus 1,254 subjects from 6 global collaborators. The material from the prospective study consisted of cDNA or gDNA derived from T cells, B-cell-depleted T cells, or PBMCs. A freely available public database, intended as a resource for researchers studying the immune response to SARS-CoV-2, is where the repertoires were released. Where available, HLA class I and class II types were obtained from metadata supplied by the sample provider rather than from assay-based typing. Sample metadata almost always included a de-identified subject ID, COVID-19 status, age in years and sex. Subjects who had been exposed to COVID-19, were actively infected with it, or had recovered from it provided the deeply sampled blood TCRbeta repertoires that made up the dataset. General findings and caveats noted by the study authors: The quantity of clinical and demographic metadata differed by source and by participant and was supplied without curation.

Sequenced material: peripheral blood. This receptor was identified in a man aged 60 to 75 with COVID-19, enrolled during active disease.

The DNA is as follows: TGTGCCACCAGCAGAGATTTAGCGGGACACAATGAGCAGTTCTTC. This translates into CATSRDLAGHNEQFF. The chain employs TRBV15 and TRBJ2-1, with TRBD2 matching 8 junction bases. Counted from cysteine to phenylalanine, this CDR3 has 15 amino acids. Just the 45-base CDR3 DNA is kept, in frame starting at base 1. The germline V gene (reference sequence) sets CDR1 to LNHNV and CDR2 to YYDKDF. The germline V end is reduced by 0 bases and the J end by 5 bases; junction bases left unmatched: 3.